The 29 T cell receptor beta chains below come from one sample, sequenced in a study of PD-1 blockade in classical Hodgkin lymphoma. Profiling relied on immunoSEQ multiplex PCR, and the TCRdb table lists in-frame clones only, not all of them. Of around 40,000 clones listed, approximately 78% were seen once; the top ten hold over 10%. With no exception, relapse followed autologous stem cell transplantation in all patients, and brentuximab vedotin exposure varied. The sample here was peripheral blood mononuclear cells (PBMCs), taken at baseline. The receptors come from a human donor with classical Hodgkin lymphoma.

This clone was counted between two and nine times. The V call is TRBV4-1, the J call TRBJ2-5; maybe TRBD2 (7 bases). The germline V gene encodes CDR1 MGHRA and CDR2 YSYEKL. Deletions cut 1 base from V and 7 bases from J, with 13 bases between. This CDR3 is built from 14 residues. The CDR3 bases are TGCGCCAGCAGCCAAGTTGGAGGGGGGGGGACCCAGTACTTC. Residues: CASSQVGGGGTQYF.

By share, this clone counts as medium-sized. V usage is TRBV27 and J usage is TRBJ2-7; 10 nucleotides line up with TRBD1. Germline V CDR1 and CDR2: MNHEY, SMNVEV (reference sequence). This CDR3 is built from 14 residues. Unmatched junction bases numbered 8, after V lost 10 bases and J lost 2 bases. This CDR3 reads CATQTGTGAYEQYF. The CDR3 DNA follows: TGTGCCACCCAAACCGGGACAGGGGCCTACGAGCAGTACTTC.

This clone is medium-sized within its sample. The V call is TRBV2, the J call TRBJ2-3; D could derive from TRBD1 or TRBD2 (5 bases each). V lost 3 bases, J lost 2 bases, and 15 bases lay in between. The CDR3 has 16 residues. The germline V gene has CDR1 SNHLY and CDR2 FYNNEI. The CDR3 region is CASSDRLGTPTDTQYF. DNA for the CDR3: TGTGCCAGCAGTGACCGACTTGGGACCCCCACAGATACGCAGTATTTT.

This clone has only one observation. The gene calls are TRBV6-1 and TRBJ1-1; 8 nucleotides agree with TRBD1. The germline CDR1 and CDR2 sequences are MNHNS and SASEGT. The CDR3 runs to 15 residues. V dropped 4 bases and J dropped 1; count of bases not matched to a gene: 5. The CDR3 bases are TGTGCCAGCAGTGCGCAGGGGGCCTCGAACACTGAAGCTTTCTTT. Amino acid sequence: CASSAQGASNTEAFF.

The CDR3 region has the DNA TGTGCCAGCAGCCCCCGGGAGGGAGATTTGGCCGAGCAGTACTTC. Encoded protein: CASSPREGDLAEQYF. The V gene is TRBV9, the J gene TRBJ2-7; 8 nucleotides line up with TRBD2. The CDR3 is 15 residues long. Germline-derived CDR1 and CDR2 are SGDLS and YYNGEE. The V segment lost 4 bases and the J segment 6 bases; nucleotides outside the gene matches: 12.

A note on this clone: Germline is not matched at one junction end, which may reflect a read error. The rearrangement links TRBV7-2 to TRBJ1-2, with D hard to call. Germline V CDR1 and CDR2: SGHTA, FQGNSA. The CDR3 contains 15 residues. CDR3 in DNA: TGCGCCAGCAGCCAAGGGAGGGAATATTGGGTTGGCTACACCTTC. It codes for CASSQGREYWVGYTF.

This rearrangement joins TRBV2 to TRBJ2-1; 7 positions agree with TRBD1. Germline CDR1 and CDR2: SNHLY and FYNNEI. This CDR3 region has 14 residues. Losses at the gene ends were 8 bases for V and 6 bases for J; bases not matched to a gene: 10. The CDR3: CASGTEKLPNEQFF. The CDR3 DNA follows: TGTGCCAGCGGGACAGAAAAGTTACCCAATGAGCAGTTCTTC.

The J gene is TRBJ2-7, the V gene TRBV5-1; 8 bases match TRBD1. The CDR3 is 14 amino acids. Germline V gives CDR1 SGHRS, CDR2 YFSETQ. The V and J ends lost 1 base and 7 bases, in that order; junction bases with no gene match: 7. The CDR3 DNA is TGCGCCAGCAGCTTGTTCCAGGGGGCCAGGGAGCAGTACTTC. Translation: CASSLFQGAREQYF.

The genes are TRBV4-2 and TRBJ2-7; D perhaps matches TRBD2 (6 bases). Looked up from germline, CDR1 is LGHNA and CDR2 is YNFKEQ. V was cut by 4 bases and J by 3 bases, with 22 bases left in between. This CDR3 has 17 amino acids. The CDR3 region has the DNA TGTGCCAGCAGCCCCCCCGTGGGTACCTCCGGGAGCTACGAGCAGTACTTC. Encoded protein: CASSPPVGTSGSYEQYF.

V usage is TRBV30 and J usage is TRBJ1-2; D is uncertain. Deletions cut 0 bases from V and 3 bases from J, with 5 bases between. Germline V gene sequence: CDR1 GTSNPN, CDR2 SVGIG (reference sequence). This CDR3 comprises 12 residues. The CDR3 loop is CAWSVIHYGYTF. The CDR3 DNA follows: TGTGCCTGGAGTGTAATCCACTATGGCTACACCTTC. The full variable domain, rest sourced from reference TRBV30 and TRBJ1-2, is SQTIHQWPATLVQPVGSPLSLECTVEGTSNPNLYWYRQAAGRGLQLLFYSVGIGQISSEVPQNLSASRPQDRQFILSSKKLLLSDSGFYLCAWSVIHYGYTFGSGTRLTVV.

J is TRBJ1-1 and V is TRBV5-1; no reliable D call. Trimming cost V 5 bases and J 1 base, with 9 bases left between them. Germline V gene lookup returns CDR1 SGHRS and CDR2 YFSETQ. The CDR3 runs 13 residues. For the CDR3, the DNA is TGCGCCAGCAGTCGTACGGGGAACACTGAAGCTTTCTTT. It specifies CASSRTGNTEAFF.

CDR3 coding DNA: TGCGCCAGCAGCCTAGAGGGCCCGTCGAGCACTGAAGCTTTCTTT. It translates to CASSLEGPSSTEAFF. The chain links TRBV5-1 to TRBJ1-1; D remains ambiguous. CDR1 SGHRS and CDR2 YFSETQ come from the germline V gene. This CDR3 spans 15 amino acids. The V end lost 4 bases, the J end lost 4 bases, and 17 bases lay between the germline ends.

The chain joins TRBV6-6 to TRBJ1-4; D uncertain. Germline V lookup: CDR1 MNHNY, CDR2 SVGAGI (reference sequence). CDR3 size: 13 residues. V was trimmed by 6 bases and J by 3 bases, leaving 8 bases between them. The CDR3 protein is CASRPAPNEKLFF. As DNA, the CDR3 is TGTGCCAGCAGACCGGCACCTAATGAAAAACTGTTTTTT.

This clone turned up a few times. The chain links TRBV18 to TRBJ1-4; tentative D call: TRBD1 (5 bases). Per germline, CDR1 KGHSH and CDR2 LQKENI. This CDR3 comprises 15 residues. V shed 0 bases and J shed 5 bases, with 10 bases lying between them. The CDR3 DNA is TGTGCCAGCTCACCACCGACAGTGGCGAATGAAAAACTGTTTTTT. It codes for CASSPPTVANEKLFF.

The chain combines TRBV2 with TRBJ1-2; D not resolved. Germline V gives CDR1 SNHLY, CDR2 FYNNEI. The ends were cut back, 6 bases at V and 3 bases at J, with 14 bases in the middle. There are 14 residues in the CDR3. The CDR3 loop is CASSANIRDYGYTF. The CDR3 DNA reads TGTGCCAGCAGCGCTAATATAAGGGACTATGGCTACACCTTC.

The V and J genes are TRBV5-6 and TRBJ1-5; D possibly corresponds to TRBD1 (6 bases). CDR3 length equals 16 residues. Germline assignment: CDR1 SGHDT and CDR2 YYEEEE. Trimming left V 0 bases short and J 1 base short, with 11 bases between. This chain's CDR3 is CASSLGGLGSNQPQHF. In DNA form, the CDR3 reads TGTGCCAGCAGCTTGGGGGGGCTGGGAAGCAATCAGCCCCAGCATTTT.

The chain combines TRBV6-5 with TRBJ1-1, with 10 bases matching TRBD1. Germline trimming cut 4 bases from V and 3 bases from J; bases unmatched to any gene: 8. The CDR3 consists of 16 residues. Germline V CDR1 and CDR2: MNHEY, SVGAGI. The CDR3, as DNA: TGTGCCAGCAGTTTAAGACAGGGGGCGGGGGACACTGAAGCTTTCTTT. Amino acid sequence: CASSLRQGAGDTEAFF.

The rearrangement uses TRBV2 and TRBJ2-3, with 7 bases aligning to TRBD1. Germline lookup yields CDR1 SNHLY and CDR2 FYNNEI. The CDR3 contains 13 residues. V lost 4 bases, J lost 6 bases, and 4 bases stayed unmatched. This CDR3 reads CASSVGTADTQYF. The DNA of the CDR3 is TGTGCCAGCAGTGTCGGGACAGCCGATACGCAGTATTTT. Full variable domain (remainder filled in from reference TRBV2 and TRBJ2-3): EPEVTQTPSHQVTQMGQEVILRCVPISNHLYFYWYRQILGQKVEFLVSFYNNEISEKSEIFDDQFSVERPDGSNFTLKIRSTKLEDSAMYFCASSVGTADTQYFGPGTRLTVL.

The sample holds one count of this clone. The gene calls are TRBV7-2 and TRBJ2-7; D possibly corresponds to TRBD2 (5 bases). Trimming removed 5 bases from V and 1 base from J, with 9 bases in between. This CDR3 contains 13 residues. From germline, CDR1 is SGHTA and CDR2 FQGNSA. CDR3 protein: CASSQRASYEQYF. The CDR3 DNA sequence: TGTGCCAGCAGCCAGAGGGCTTCCTACGAGCAGTACTTC. The whole variable domain, filled in from reference TRBV7-2 and TRBJ2-7, reads GAGVSQSPSNKVTEKGKDVELRCDPISGHTALYWYRQSLGQGLEFLIYFQGNSAPDKSGLPSDRFSAERTGGSVSTLTIQRTQQEDSAVYLCASSQRASYEQYFGPGTRLTVT.

This CDR3 reads CASSLSSNNSPLHF. In nucleotides, the CDR3 is TGTGCCAGCAGCTTAAGCAGTAATAATTCACCCCTCCACTTT. The chain employs TRBV7-9 and TRBJ1-6; D uncertain. Between the trimmed V and J ends, which lost 2 bases and 5 bases, there was a span of 7 bases. The CDR3 extends over 14 amino acids. Germline V CDR1 and CDR2: SEHNR, FQNEAQ (reference sequence).

A few counts support this clone. V usage is TRBV7-2 and J usage is TRBJ1-6; TRBD1 might be the D (5 bases). The germline CDR1 and CDR2 sequences are SGHTA and FQGNSA. With 9 bases removed from V and 9 bases from J, the gap between germline ends came to 12 bases. This CDR3 has 12 residues. In nucleotides, the CDR3 is TGTGCCAGTACGGGGGACGCTTCACCCCTCCACTTT. It translates to CASTGDASPLHF. The variable domain in full, with the rest retrieved from reference TRBV7-2 and TRBJ1-6, is GAGVSQSPSNKVTEKGKDVELRCDPISGHTALYWYRQSLGQGLEFLIYFQGNSAPDKSGLPSDRFSAERTGGSVSTLTIQRTQQEDSAVYLCASTGDASPLHFGNGTRLTVT.

The V call is TRBV29-1, the J call TRBJ2-1, with 7 bases that match TRBD2. The CDR3 totals 14 residues. Trimming at V came to 4 bases and at J to 9 bases, leaving 12 bases not matched to a gene. Per germline, CDR1 SQVTM and CDR2 ANQGSEA. The CDR3 spells CSVAGPGRGSEQFF. The DNA of the CDR3 is TGCAGCGTTGCTGGGCCTGGGAGGGGTAGTGAGCAGTTCTTC.

This clone occurred once. The J gene is TRBJ1-6, the V gene TRBV15; D is ambiguous. V lost 5 bases and J 7 bases, leaving 15 bases between the germline ends. CDR1 and CDR2 (germline): LNHNV, YYDKDF (reference sequence). The CDR3 sequence is 15 residues long. CDR3 bases: TGTGCCACCAGCCGCACGAGCGGGGAAAATTCACCCCTCCACTTT. Translated: CATSRTSGENSPLHF.

The rearrangement uses TRBV11-2 and TRBJ2-3, with TRBD2 matching over 9 bases. Germline assignment: CDR1 SGHAT and CDR2 FQNNGV. The CDR3 length is 15 residues. Losses at the gene ends were 4 bases for V and 2 bases for J; bases not matched to a gene: 4. The CDR3 DNA reads TGTGCCAGCAGCTCCCAGCGGGGGGTCACAGATACGCAGTATTTT. It codes for CASSSQRGVTDTQYF. The whole variable domain, filled in from reference TRBV11-2 and TRBJ2-3, reads EAGVAQSPRYKIIEKRQSVAFWCNPISGHATLYWYQQILGQGPKLLIQFQNNGVVDDSQLPKDRFSAERLKGVDSTLKIQPAKLEDSAVYLCASSSQRGVTDTQYFGPGTRLTVL.

This sequence joins TRBV5-1 and TRBJ1-4; 7 nucleotides agree with TRBD1. In germline, CDR1 is SGHRS, CDR2 YFSETQ. This CDR3 has 14 amino acids. The junction had 3 bases not matched to a gene; V was cut back by 0 bases and J by 7 bases. The CDR3 region has the DNA TGCGCCAGCAGCTTGGTACAGGGGAGTGAAAAACTGTTTTTT. It encodes CASSLVQGSEKLFF. The full variable domain, its missing parts supplied by reference TRBV5-1 and TRBJ1-4, is KAGVTQTPRYLIKTRGQQVTLSCSPISGHRSVSWYQQTPGQGLQFLFEYFSETQRNKGNFPGRFSGRQFSNSRSEMNVSTLELGDSALYLCASSLVQGSEKLFFGSGTQLSVL.

This clone was detected only a few times. V is TRBV9 and J is TRBJ2-7, with 14 bases that match TRBD2. Losses at the gene ends were 4 bases for V and 4 bases for J; bases not matched to a gene: 4. Germline-derived CDR1 and CDR2 are SGDLS and YYNGEE. The CDR3 runs to 15 residues. CDR3 region: CASSYGLAGGYEQYF. The CDR3 coding sequence is TGTGCCAGCAGCTACGGACTAGCGGGGGGATACGAGCAGTACTTC. The full variable domain, with the rest looked up from reference TRBV9 and TRBJ2-7, is DSGVTQTPKHLITATGQRVTLRCSPRSGDLSVYWYQQSLDQGLQFLIQYYNGEERAKGNILERFSAQQFPDLHSELNLSSLELGDSALYFCASSYGLAGGYEQYFGPGTRLTVT.

This clone was observed once. The chain links TRBV5-4 to TRBJ1-2; TRBD1 matches at 9 bases. From germline, CDR1 is SGHNT and CDR2 YYREEE (reference sequence). This CDR3 has 15 residues. V was pared by 1 base and J by 6 bases, with 7 bases of the junction left unmatched. The CDR3 nucleotides read TGTGCCAGCAGCTTGCGGACAGGGGCGAAGGATGGCTACACCTTC. It yields the protein CASSLRTGAKDGYTF. Looking up the rest from reference TRBV5-4 and TRBJ1-2 gives the full variable domain: ETGVTQSPTHLIKTRGQQVTLRCSSQSGHNTVSWYQQALGQGPQFIFQYYREEENGRGNFPPRFSGLQFPNYSSELNVNALELDDSALYLCASSLRTGAKDGYTFGSGTRLTVV.

The V call is TRBV5-1, the J call TRBJ2-7; D uncertain. Looked up from germline, CDR1 is SGHRS and CDR2 is YFSETQ. CDR3 length: 12 amino acids. The V end lost 0 bases, the J end lost 6 bases, and 7 bases lay between the germline ends. CDR3: CASSLGAGEQYF. The DNA of the CDR3 is TGCGCCAGCAGCTTGGGGGCAGGCGAGCAGTACTTC. The full variable domain, its missing parts supplied by reference TRBV5-1 and TRBJ2-7, is KAGVTQTPRYLIKTRGQQVTLSCSPISGHRSVSWYQQTPGQGLQFLFEYFSETQRNKGNFPGRFSGRQFSNSRSEMNVSTLELGDSALYLCASSLGAGEQYFGPGTRLTVT.

The chain links TRBV4-3 to TRBJ2-2; D is uncertain. The CDR3 sequence is 14 residues long. Trimming took off 4 bases at V and 0 bases at J, with 6 bases between the two ends. Germline V gene sequence: CDR1 LGHNA, CDR2 YSLEER. This chain's CDR3 is CASSRQSNTGELFF. CDR3 sequence (DNA): TGCGCCAGCAGCCGCCAGTCGAACACCGGGGAGCTGTTTTTT.